This T cell receptor (beta chain) was recovered during a study of PD-1 blockade in classical Hodgkin lymphoma. Time point defined: cycle 4 day 1 (C4D1), after 6 weeks of nivolumab. All the patients suffered relapse after autologous stem cell transplantation, and brentuximab vedotin exposure differed. Magnetic depletion of unwanted cells isolated CD4+ T cells from thawed PBMCs. The length of the CDR3 is 13 residues. CDR1 is LNHDA, CDR2 SQIVND, per germline (reference sequence). The germline V and J ends were trimmed by 5 bases and 6 bases, with 13 bases remaining between them. General study points: No one has yet defined what causes the repertoire differences, which may be disease activity or prior therapy.

Using immunoSEQ multiplex PCR, the repertoire was profiled, and TCRdb retains in-frame clones only, with some absent. This sample has some 27,000 clones; 65% to 85% occur once, and the top ten carry 0.62%. This clone showed up just a few times. Its antigen is as yet unknown. V usage is TRBV19 and J usage is TRBJ1-2, with D perhaps matching TRBD1 (5 bases). This TCR was sampled from a human donor with classical Hodgkin lymphoma. This specimen consisted of CD4+ T cells from blood, obtained before the fourth cycle of nivolumab. CDR3 in DNA: TGTGCCAGTAGTGGAGGGGCTCGGGATGGCTACACCTTC. Encoded protein: CASSGGARDGYTF.